This passage covers 13 T cell receptor beta chains from one sample sequenced in a study of shared clonotypes between healthy human individuals. Using immunoSEQ multiplex PCR, the repertoire was profiled, and TCRdb retains in-frame clones only, with some absent. Among some 79,000 clones listed, about 65% were seen once. Input material: memory CD8+ T cells sorted from blood. Subset reported: CD45RO+ cells pooled with CCR7-negative TemRA cells. These receptors were collected from a young man in good health.

The gene calls are TRBV6-1 and TRBJ2-2; D is uncertain. The germline CDR1 and CDR2 sequences are MNHNS and SASEGT. V lost 4 bases to trimming and J lost 6 bases, with 12 bases between them. The CDR3 length is 14 residues. Here the CDR3 reads CASSVSVTPGELFF. Written as DNA, the CDR3 is TGTGCCAGCAGTGTCTCCGTGACCCCCGGGGAGCTGTTTTTT.

This clone has at least ten counts. CDR3 amino acids: CASSQGWGSSYEQYF. CDR3 in DNA: TGTGCCAGCAGCCAAGGGTGGGGCAGCTCCTACGAGCAGTACTTC. The chain combines TRBV7-9 with TRBJ2-7, with D perhaps matching TRBD1 (5 bases). The V gene lost 5 bases and the J gene lost 0 bases, with 14 bases spanning the gap. This CDR3 has 15 residues. Germline V gives CDR1 SEHNR, CDR2 FQNEAQ (reference sequence).

The rearrangement links TRBV7-9 to TRBJ2-3; D is unclear. Germline CDR1 SEHNR, CDR2 FQNEAQ (reference sequence). Trimming took off 1 base at V and 2 bases at J, with 7 bases between the two ends. The CDR3 loop spans 14 amino acids. The CDR3, as DNA: TGTGCCAGCAGCTTAGGGACCTTCACAGATACGCAGTATTTT. As protein: CASSLGTFTDTQYF.

This chain joins TRBV5-1 and TRBJ2-4, with D possibly being TRBD1 (6 bases). Between the trimmed V and J ends, which lost 3 bases and 8 bases, there was a span of 15 bases. Germline CDR1 reads SGHRS; CDR2 reads YFSETQ. The CDR3 totals 14 residues. The CDR3 sequence is CASSSPQGDDIQYF. The DNA of the CDR3 is TGCGCCAGCAGCTCTCCACAGGGAGATGACATTCAGTACTTC.

This clone was found once. V usage is TRBV27 and J usage is TRBJ2-1; TRBD2 aligns across 9 bases. This CDR3 spans 16 amino acids. Germline-derived CDR1 and CDR2 are MNHEY and SMNVEV (reference sequence). Unmatched junction bases numbered 10, after V lost 2 bases and J lost 8 bases. The CDR3 nucleotides read TGTGCCAGCAGTTTACGTAGCGGGAGCAGGTTGGATGAGCAGTTCTTC. This codes for CASSLRSGSRLDEQFF.

This clone was seen only a few times. This chain uses TRBV2 with TRBJ2-7, with 9 bases fitting TRBD2. The CDR3 length is 20 residues. Germline V lookup: CDR1 SNHLY, CDR2 FYNNEI. J lost 4 bases, V lost 8 bases, and 27 bases had no gene match. Here the CDR3 DNA reads TGTGCCAGCCCTTTCCGACAGGGCCCTAGCGGGATTCCTTCGCCTTACGAGCAGTACTTC. It yields the protein CASPFRQGPSGIPSPYEQYF.

A note on this clone: Just one base apart from a much larger clone, this may be a read error. The rearrangement joins TRBV7-8 to TRBJ2-1, with D perhaps TRBD1 or TRBD2 (5 bases each). The CDR3 contains 16 residues. CDR1 is SGHVS, CDR2 FQNEAQ, per germline. Here the CDR3 reads CTSSLLSRGLYNEQFF. The CDR3 DNA follows: TGTACCAGCAGCTTACTGTCCCGGGGCCTCTACAATGAGCAGTTCTTC.

The V gene is TRBV11-2, the J gene TRBJ2-3, with D hard to call. The CDR3 length is 13 residues. The germline CDR1 and CDR2 sequences are SGHAT and FQNNGV. With 5 bases removed from V and 6 bases from J, the gap between germline ends came to 12 bases. The CDR3 spells CASSQVVGDTQYF. CDR3 sequence (DNA): TGTGCCAGCAGCCAAGTCGTTGGCGATACGCAGTATTTT.

This rearrangement joins TRBV19 to TRBJ1-5; perhaps TRBD1 as D (5 bases). The CDR3 runs to 13 residues. The V end lost 1 base, the J end lost 7 bases, and 8 bases lay between the germline ends. Germline CDR1 is LNHDA and CDR2 is SQIVND (reference sequence). CDR3 region: CASSIGPGQPQHF. The CDR3 region has the DNA TGTGCCAGTAGTATAGGCCCAGGGCAGCCCCAGCATTTT.

This clone was counted many times. The V and J genes are TRBV5-1 and TRBJ2-5; 7 bases agree with TRBD2. The CDR3 covers 13 residues. From germline, CDR1 is SGHRS and CDR2 YFSETQ. The ends lost 9 bases at V and 5 bases at J; junction bases unmatched: 10. The CDR3 sequence: CANPGGLRETQYF. CDR3 nucleotides: TGCGCCAACCCGGGAGGCTTGAGGGAGACCCAGTACTTC.

V and J are TRBV7-2 and TRBJ2-7; the match to TRBD2 covers 8 bases. V was pared by 5 bases and J by 0 bases, with 6 bases of the junction left unmatched. This CDR3 region has 15 residues. The germline V gene has CDR1 SGHTA and CDR2 FQGNSA. CDR3 nucleotide sequence: TGTGCCAGCAGCCATCAGCGGGGGCTCTCCTACGAGCAGTACTTC. Protein sequence: CASSHQRGLSYEQYF.

The J gene is TRBJ2-7, the V gene TRBV27, with 9 bases lining up with TRBD2. Looked up from germline, CDR1 is MNHEY and CDR2 is SMNVEV (reference sequence). This CDR3 has 17 amino acids. The V segment lost 5 bases and the J segment 0 bases; nucleotides outside the gene matches: 11. CDR3 coding DNA: TGTGCCAGCAGTCAGACCATAGCGGGAGTTTTCTCCTACGAGCAGTACTTC. Translated, it gives CASSQTIAGVFSYEQYF.

In its sample, this clone was seen many times. V usage is TRBV7-2 and J usage is TRBJ2-7; 12 bases line up with TRBD2. Germline-derived CDR1 and CDR2 are SGHTA and FQGNSA. There are 15 residues in the CDR3. V was pared by 3 bases and J by 7 bases, with 7 bases of the junction left unmatched. In nucleotides, the CDR3 is TGTGCCAGCAGCTTCCGACTAGCGGGAGTAGATGAGCAGTACTTC. Translating gives CASSFRLAGVDEQYF.